This TCR beta chain emerged from a study of control samples from healthy donors and cancer patients. TCRdb's table, derived via immunoSEQ multiplex PCR, lists solely in-frame clones and lacks some. The table shows hundreds of thousands of clones, with around 90% occurring only once. The V segment lost 1 base and the J segment 0 bases; nucleotides outside the gene matches: 0. Per the germline V gene, CDR1 is LGHNA and CDR2 is YNFKEQ. This CDR3 has 15 amino acids. This clone was seen ten or more times. The chain combines TRBV4-2 with TRBJ2-5; 9 bases match TRBD1. Sequenced material: PBMCs. This receptor was taken from a man aged 35 to 55 with head and neck cancer. The CDR3 region has the DNA TGTGCCAGCAGCCAAGGGACAGGGGACCAAGAGACCCAGTACTTC. It translates to CASSQGTGDQETQYF.